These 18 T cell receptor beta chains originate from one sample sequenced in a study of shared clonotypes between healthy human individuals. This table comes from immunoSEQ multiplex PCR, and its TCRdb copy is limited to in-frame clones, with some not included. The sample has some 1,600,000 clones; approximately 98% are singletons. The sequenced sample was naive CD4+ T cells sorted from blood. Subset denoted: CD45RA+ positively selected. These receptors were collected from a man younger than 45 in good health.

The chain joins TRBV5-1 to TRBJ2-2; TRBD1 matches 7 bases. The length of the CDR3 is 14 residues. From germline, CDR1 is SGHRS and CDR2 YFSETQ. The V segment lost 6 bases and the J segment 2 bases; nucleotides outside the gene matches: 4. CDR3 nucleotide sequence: TGCGCCAGCAATGTAGGGGGCAACACCGGGGAGCTGTTTTTT. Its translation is CASNVGGNTGELFF.

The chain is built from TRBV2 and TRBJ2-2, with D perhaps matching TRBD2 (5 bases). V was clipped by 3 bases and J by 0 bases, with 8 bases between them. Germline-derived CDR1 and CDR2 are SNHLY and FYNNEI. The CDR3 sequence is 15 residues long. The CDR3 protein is CASSDRRANTGELFF. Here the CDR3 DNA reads TGTGCCAGCAGTGACCGGCGGGCGAACACCGGGGAGCTGTTTTTT.

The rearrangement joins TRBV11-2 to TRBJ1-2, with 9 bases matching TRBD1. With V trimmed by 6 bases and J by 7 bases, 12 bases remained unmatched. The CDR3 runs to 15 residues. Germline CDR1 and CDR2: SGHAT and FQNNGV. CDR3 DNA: TGTGCCAGCAGTGACCGGGACAGGGAAAAGGGTGGCTACACCTTC. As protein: CASSDRDREKGGYTF.

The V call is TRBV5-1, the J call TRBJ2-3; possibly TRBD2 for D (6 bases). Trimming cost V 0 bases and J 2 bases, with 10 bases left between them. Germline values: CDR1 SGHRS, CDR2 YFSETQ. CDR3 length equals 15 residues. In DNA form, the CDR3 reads TGCGCCAGCAGCTTGGAAGGCGGGACCACAGATACGCAGTATTTT. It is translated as CASSLEGGTTDTQYF.

In DNA form, the CDR3 reads TGTGCCAGCAGCTTCGGACCCGGGACTAGCGGGTTTTCGGGCGAGCAGTACTTC. Protein product: CASSFGPGTSGFSGEQYF. The chain has TRBV7-8 and TRBJ2-7; the match to TRBD2 covers 12 bases. Germline V gene sequence: CDR1 SGHVS, CDR2 FQNEAQ. With 3 bases clipped from V and 6 bases from J, the junction kept 15 bases outside the gene matches. The CDR3 spans 18 residues.

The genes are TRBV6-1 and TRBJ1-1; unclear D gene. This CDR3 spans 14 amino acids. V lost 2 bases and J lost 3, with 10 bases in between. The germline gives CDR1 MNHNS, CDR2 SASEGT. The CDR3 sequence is CASSEQRSHTEAFF. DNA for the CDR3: TGTGCCAGCAGTGAACAGCGGTCCCACACTGAAGCTTTCTTT.

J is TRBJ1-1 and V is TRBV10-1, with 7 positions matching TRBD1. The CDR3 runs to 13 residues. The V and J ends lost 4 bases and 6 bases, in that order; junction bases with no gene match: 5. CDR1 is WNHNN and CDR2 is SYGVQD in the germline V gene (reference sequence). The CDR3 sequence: CASSANTGAEAFF. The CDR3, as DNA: TGCGCCAGCAGTGCAAACACAGGGGCTGAAGCTTTCTTT.

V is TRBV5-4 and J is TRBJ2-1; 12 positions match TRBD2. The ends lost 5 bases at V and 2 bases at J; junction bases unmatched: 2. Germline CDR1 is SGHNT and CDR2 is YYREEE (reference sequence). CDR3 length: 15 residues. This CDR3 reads CASRRLAGAYNEQFF. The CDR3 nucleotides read TGTGCCAGCAGACGACTAGCGGGGGCCTACAATGAGCAGTTCTTC.

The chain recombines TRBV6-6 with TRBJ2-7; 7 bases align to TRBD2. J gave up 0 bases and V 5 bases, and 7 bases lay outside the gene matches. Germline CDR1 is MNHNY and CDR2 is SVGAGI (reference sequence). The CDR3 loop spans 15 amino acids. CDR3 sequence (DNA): TGTGCCAGCAGTGAGGGACTACCCAGCTCCTACGAGCAGTACTTC. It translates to CASSEGLPSSYEQYF.

DNA for the CDR3: TGTGCCAGCAGCAAGGTTGACAGGGGTCAGCCCCAGCATTTT. Residues: CASSKVDRGQPQHF. V usage is TRBV6-1 and J usage is TRBJ1-5; 8 bases are a match to TRBD1. Germline V lookup: CDR1 MNHNS, CDR2 SASEGT. V shed 6 bases, J shed 6 bases, and the junction held 7 bases outside the gene matches. This CDR3 region has 14 residues.

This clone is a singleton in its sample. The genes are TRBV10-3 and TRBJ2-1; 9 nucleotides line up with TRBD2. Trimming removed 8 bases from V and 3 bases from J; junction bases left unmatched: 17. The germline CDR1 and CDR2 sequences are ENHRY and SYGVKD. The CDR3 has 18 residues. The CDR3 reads CAIALSSGSILGYNEQFF. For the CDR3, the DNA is TGTGCCATCGCCTTGAGTAGCGGGAGTATCTTGGGCTACAATGAGCAGTTCTTC.

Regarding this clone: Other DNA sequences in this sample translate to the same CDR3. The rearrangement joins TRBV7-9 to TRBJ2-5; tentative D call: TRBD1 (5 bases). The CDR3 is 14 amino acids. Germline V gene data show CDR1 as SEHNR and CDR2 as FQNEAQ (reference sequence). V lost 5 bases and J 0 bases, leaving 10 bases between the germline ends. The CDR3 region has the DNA TGTGCCAGCAGCGGCGGACAATACCAAGAGACCCAGTACTTC. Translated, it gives CASSGGQYQETQYF.

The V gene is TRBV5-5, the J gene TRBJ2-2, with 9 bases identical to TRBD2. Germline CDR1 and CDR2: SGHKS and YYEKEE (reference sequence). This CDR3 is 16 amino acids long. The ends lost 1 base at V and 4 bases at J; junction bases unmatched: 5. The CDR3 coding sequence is TGTGCCAGCAGCTTGTTTGCGGGAGGGCCCACCGGGGAGCTGTTTTTT. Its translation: CASSLFAGGPTGELFF.

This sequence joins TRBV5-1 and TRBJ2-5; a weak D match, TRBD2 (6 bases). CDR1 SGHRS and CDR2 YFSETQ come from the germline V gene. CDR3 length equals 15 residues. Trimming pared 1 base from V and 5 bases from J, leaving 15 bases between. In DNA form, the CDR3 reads TGCGCCAGCAGCTTGTCAACTAGCCCGGGGGAGACCCAGTACTTC. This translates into CASSLSTSPGETQYF.

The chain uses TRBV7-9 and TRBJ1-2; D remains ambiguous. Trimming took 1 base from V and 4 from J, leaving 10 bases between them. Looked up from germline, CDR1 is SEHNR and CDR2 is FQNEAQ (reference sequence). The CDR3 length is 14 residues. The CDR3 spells CASSLDPNPYGYTF. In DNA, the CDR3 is TGTGCCAGCAGCTTAGACCCCAATCCCTATGGCTACACCTTC.

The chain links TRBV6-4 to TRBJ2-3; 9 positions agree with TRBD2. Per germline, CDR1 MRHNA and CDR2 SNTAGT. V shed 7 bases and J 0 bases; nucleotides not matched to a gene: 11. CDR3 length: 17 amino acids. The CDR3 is CASKEKASGTSTDTQYF. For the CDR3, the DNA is TGTGCCAGCAAGGAGAAAGCTAGCGGGACTAGCACAGATACGCAGTATTTT.

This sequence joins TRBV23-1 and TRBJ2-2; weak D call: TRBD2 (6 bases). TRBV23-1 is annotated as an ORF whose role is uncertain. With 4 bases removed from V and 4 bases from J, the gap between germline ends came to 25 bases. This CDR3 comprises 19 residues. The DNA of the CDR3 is TGCGCCAGCAGTCGAATACGGGACTTACGAACAAGTATCACCGGGGAGCTGTTTTTT. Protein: CASSRIRDLRTSITGELFF.

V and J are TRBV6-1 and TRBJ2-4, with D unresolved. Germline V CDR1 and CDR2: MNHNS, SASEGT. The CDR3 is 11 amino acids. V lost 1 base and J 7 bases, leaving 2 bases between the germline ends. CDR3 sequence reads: CASSEGNIQYF. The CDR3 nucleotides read TGTGCCAGCAGTGAAGGTAACATTCAGTACTTC.